Below, one T cell receptor beta chain is given with its context. Antigen: not known. The data were obtained in a study of cytomegalovirus exposure and HLA in healthy donors. General study points: According to a subsequent analysis, TCR clusters identified in the first cohort showed a tendency to co-occur across the roughly 110 validation repertoires. Most TCR sequences proved rare, with some public TCRs found in many donors.

From the 120-subject validation cohort, which was separate from the approximately 670-subject first cohort, the donors were drawn. V shed 5 bases and J 4 bases; nucleotides not matched to a gene: 8. Germline lookup yields CDR1 SGHVS and CDR2 FQNEAQ. The CDR3 spans 15 residues. Method: immunoSEQ multiplex PCR; TCRdb's copy keeps in-frame clones and lacks some. In the table there are 200,000 to 250,000 clones, around 80% of which are singletons. Sequences were obtained from PBMCs. The rearrangement joins TRBV7-8 to TRBJ1-2; 9 nucleotides line up with TRBD1. The clonotype was recovered from a woman in her thirties in good health and CMV-seropositive. For the CDR3, the DNA is TGTGCCAGCAGCAACCACAGGGGGCGAACCTATGGCTACACCTTC. This sequence encodes CASSNHRGRTYGYTF.